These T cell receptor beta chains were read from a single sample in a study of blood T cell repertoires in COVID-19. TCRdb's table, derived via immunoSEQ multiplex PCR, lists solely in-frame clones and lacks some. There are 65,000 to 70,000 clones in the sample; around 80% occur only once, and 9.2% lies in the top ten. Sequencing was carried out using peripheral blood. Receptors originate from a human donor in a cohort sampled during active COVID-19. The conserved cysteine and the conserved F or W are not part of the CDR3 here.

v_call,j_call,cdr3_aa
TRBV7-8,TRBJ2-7,ASSVDREYEQY
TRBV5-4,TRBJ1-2,ASSLPQGIRDGYT
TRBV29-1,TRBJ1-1,SVGPGTGGTEAF
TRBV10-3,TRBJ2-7,AISATGLSLYEQY
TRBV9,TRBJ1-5,ATSKDSGNQPQH
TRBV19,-,ASSIFAGSYEQY
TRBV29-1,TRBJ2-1,SAEGTGAYNEQF
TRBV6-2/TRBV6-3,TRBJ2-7,ASSYGSGLGYEQY
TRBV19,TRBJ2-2,ASSIGQGGQGARPVTGELF
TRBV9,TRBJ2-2,ASSVQGQLNTGELF
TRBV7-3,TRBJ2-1,ASSLTSHTNEQF
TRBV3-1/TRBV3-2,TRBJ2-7,ASSHDPGGGEQY
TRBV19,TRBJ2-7,ASSPRTSYEQY
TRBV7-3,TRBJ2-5,ASSLTPMGPEETQY